The 9 T cell receptor beta chains below come from one sample, sequenced in a study of Tregs in tolerant kidney transplant recipients. TCRdb's table, derived via immunoSEQ multiplex PCR, lists solely in-frame clones and lacks some. The data contain about 66,000 clones, roughly 92% of them singletons. Specimen: CD8+ T cells from blood, collected before the transplant. The receptors were gathered from a human donor who received a combined kidney and bone marrow transplant.

This chain uses TRBV5-1 with TRBJ2-2, with a possible D match to TRBD1 (6 bases). Germline values: CDR1 SGHRS, CDR2 YFSETQ. The V gene lost 0 bases and the J gene lost 3 bases, with 15 bases spanning the gap. The CDR3 contains 17 residues. CDR3 protein: CASSLAEVRGYTGELFF. In DNA, the CDR3 is TGCGCCAGCAGCTTGGCCGAGGTCAGGGGCTACACCGGGGAGCTGTTTTTT.

The chain links TRBV4-3 to TRBJ2-3; D call uncertain. Germline values: CDR1 LGHNA, CDR2 YSLEER. The CDR3 extends over 17 amino acids. V was trimmed by 4 bases and J by 0 bases, leaving 17 bases between them. The CDR3 sequence: CASSPYGAASSTDTQYF. The CDR3 DNA reads as TGCGCCAGCAGCCCTTATGGTGCGGCGTCAAGCACAGATACGCAGTATTTT.

The chain has TRBV7-3 and TRBJ1-1, with D uncertain. V was pared by 5 bases and J by 6 bases, with 19 bases between. This CDR3 spans 15 amino acids. From germline, CDR1 is SGHTA and CDR2 FQGTGA. CDR3 coding DNA: TGTGCCAGCAGCCCCGCGGGCGGCAGCCAGTCTGAAGCTTTCTTT. This gives the protein CASSPAGGSQSEAFF.

This chain joins TRBV27 and TRBJ1-2, with TRBD1 matching over 12 bases. CDR1 and CDR2 (germline): MNHEY, SMNVEV (reference sequence). J gave up 1 base and V 8 bases, and 5 bases lay outside the gene matches. The CDR3 has 15 amino acids. CDR3 DNA sequence: TGTGCCAGCTTTGGGACAGGGGGCAGTAACTATGGCTACACCTTC. Translating gives CASFGTGGSNYGYTF.

This sequence joins TRBV7-9 and TRBJ2-3, with 9 positions matching TRBD1. The CDR3 is made up of 17 amino acids. J gave up 1 base and V 2 bases, and 7 bases lay outside the gene matches. Looked up from germline, CDR1 is SEHNR and CDR2 is FQNEAQ (reference sequence). The CDR3 nucleotides are TGTGCCAGCAGCTTAAGTATCTGGGACAGGGGCACAGATACGCAGTATTTT. It yields the protein CASSLSIWDRGTDTQYF.

This clone has a single count. V gene TRBV11-2 combines with J gene TRBJ2-5, with TRBD2 identical over 14 bases. The germline V gene encodes CDR1 SGHAT and CDR2 FQNNGV. V gave up 3 bases and J gave up 2 bases; unmatched junction bases: 5. The CDR3 is 17 residues long. CDR3 sequence reads: CASSFLWTSGGQETQYF. The CDR3 region has the DNA TGTGCCAGCAGCTTCCTCTGGACTAGCGGGGGGCAAGAGACCCAGTACTTC.

This chain connects TRBV4-2 to TRBJ1-2, with a weak D call TRBD1 (5 bases). Per the germline V gene, CDR1 is LGHNA and CDR2 is YNFKEQ. CDR3 length equals 13 residues. V was clipped by 1 base and J by 8 bases, with 11 bases between them. CDR3 amino acids: CASSQGPDKGYTF. Written as DNA, the CDR3 is TGTGCCAGCAGCCAAGGTCCGGACAAAGGCTACACCTTC.

The rearrangement links TRBV11-2 to TRBJ2-1, with 12 bases that match TRBD2. CDR1 is SGHAT, CDR2 FQNNGV, per germline. The CDR3 covers 14 residues. Trimming cost V 4 bases and J 7 bases; bases outside gene matches: 2. The CDR3 sequence: CASSYGTSGNEQFF. The CDR3 DNA reads as TGTGCCAGCAGCTACGGGACTAGCGGGAATGAGCAGTTCTTC.

This chain uses TRBV4-2 with TRBJ2-5; 8 bases align to TRBD2. This CDR3 is 16 amino acids long. Germline V gene sequence: CDR1 LGHNA, CDR2 YNFKEQ. V shed 3 bases and J 0 bases; nucleotides not matched to a gene: 6. The CDR3 sequence: CASSHRAGDNQETQYF. The CDR3 DNA follows: TGTGCCAGCAGCCACCGAGCGGGGGACAACCAAGAGACCCAGTACTTC.